A selection of T cell receptor beta chains follows, all from one sample in a study of a mutant IDH1 vaccine in newly diagnosed glioma. TCRdb keeps only in-frame clones here, not all; method: immunoSEQ multiplex PCR. The data contain roughly 41,000 clones, roughly 90% of them singletons. The source material was PBMCs, sampled from a glioma patient treated with radiotherapy, temozolomide or both. Receptors originate from a man between 18 and 35 years old with glioma. The CDR3 runs from the conserved cysteine through the conserved F or W. D genes are given only for firm matches.

V: TRBV29-1; J: TRBJ2-3; D: NA; DNA: TGCAGCGTTCCGATTAGCACAGATACGCAGTATTTT; CDR3: CSVPISTDTQYF
V: TRBV27; J: TRBJ2-7; D: NA; DNA: TGTGCCAGCAGTTTTCTGTCCGGGCCCTACGAGCAGTACTTC; CDR3: CASSFLSGPYEQYF
V: TRBV11-2; J: TRBJ2-3; D: NA; DNA: TGTGCCAGCAGTCTCACAGATACGCAGTATTTT; CDR3: CASSLTDTQYF
V: TRBV28; J: TRBJ1-1; D: NA; DNA: TGTGCCAGCAGTTTTGGGGTTATGTCTATGAACACTGAAGCTTTCTTT; CDR3: CASSFGVMSMNTEAFF
V: TRBV7-9; J: TRBJ2-1; D: NA; DNA: TGTGCCAGCAGCTTACCGTTCAACAATGAGCAGTTCTTC; CDR3: CASSLPFNNEQFF
V: TRBV4-3; J: TRBJ2-5; D: NA; DNA: TGCGCCAGCAGCCAAGATAGGCGGGAGACCCAGTACTTC; CDR3: CASSQDRRETQYF
V: TRBV7-9; J: TRBJ2-2; D: NA; DNA: TGTGCCAGCAGCTTAGTATCCCTCACCGGGGAGCTGTTTTTT; CDR3: CASSLVSLTGELFF
V: TRBV7-2; J: TRBJ2-3; D: TRBD2; DNA: TGTGCCAGCAGATATACTGCGGGAGGCACAGATACGCAGTATTTT; CDR3: CASRYTAGGTDTQYF
V: TRBV2; J: TRBJ2-5; D: NA; DNA: TGTGCCAGCAGTGGCGGGTCCCCAGAGACCCAGTACTTC; CDR3: CASSGGSPETQYF
V: TRBV27; J: TRBJ2-7; D: NA; DNA: TGTGCCAGCAGTTATGGAGTGACCTACGAGCAGTACTTC; CDR3: CASSYGVTYEQYF
V: TRBV27; J: TRBJ2-2; D: NA; DNA: TGTGCCAGCAGTTTTAACCTTGGCGGGGAGCTGTTTTTT; CDR3: CASSFNLGGELFF
V: TRBV14; J: TRBJ2-5; D: NA; DNA: TGTGCCAGCAGCCAAGGGGGAAAAGTGACCCAGTACTTC; CDR3: CASSQGGKVTQYF
V: TRBV29-1; J: TRBJ2-7; D: TRBD1; DNA: TGCAGCGGACAGGGGGCCGGCTACGAGCAGTACTTC; CDR3: CSGQGAGYEQYF
V: TRBV9; J: TRBJ2-3; D: TRBD1; DNA: TGTGCCAGCAGTTACAGGGGAGATTTGGGCACAGATACGCAGTATTTT; CDR3: CASSYRGDLGTDTQYF
V: TRBV12-5; J: TRBJ1-1; D: NA; DNA: TGTGCTAGTGGTTTGGGACAGCGGGAAGCTTTCTTT; CDR3: CASGLGQREAFF
V: TRBV7-2; J: TRBJ2-2; D: NA; DNA: TGTGCCAGCACCAAACCAAGGCTGCGGGAGAACACCGGGGAGCTGTTTTTT; CDR3: CASTKPRLRENTGELFF
V: TRBV6-5; J: TRBJ1-5; D: TRBD1; DNA: TGTGCCAGCAATACTACAGGGGGTTGGGGTCAGCCCCAGCATTTT; CDR3: CASNTTGGWGQPQHF
V: TRBV10-1; J: TRBJ1-1; D: NA; DNA: TGCGCCAGCAGTGAGAGTACAGTGAACACTGAAGCTTTCTTT; CDR3: CASSESTVNTEAFF
V: TRBV5-1; J: TRBJ2-1; D: NA; DNA: TGCGCCAGCAGCGAGACAACGGACTCAAAGGGGTACAATGAGCAGTTCTTC; CDR3: CASSETTDSKGYNEQFF
V: TRBV2; J: TRBJ1-4; D: NA; DNA: TGTGCCAGCAGTGAAGCCCTCGATGAAAAACTGTTTTTT; CDR3: CASSEALDEKLFF
V: TRBV15; J: TRBJ1-2; D: TRBD1; DNA: TGTGCCACCAGCAGAGGAGCGGGGACAGGAATAAACTATGGCTACACCTTC; CDR3: CATSRGAGTGINYGYTF
V: TRBV4-3; J: TRBJ1-2; D: TRBD1; DNA: TGCGCCAGCAGCCAAGTACGGCTACGGGACAGGCCGTATGGGGATGGCTACACCTTC; CDR3: CASSQVRLRDRPYGDGYTF
V: TRBV7-8; J: TRBJ1-2; D: NA; DNA: TGTGCCAGCGGGGGGATCTATGGCTACACCTTC; CDR3: CASGGIYGYTF
V: TRBV28; J: TRBJ1-4; D: NA; DNA: TGTGCCAGCAGTTTCCGGGGTGGGGATGAAAAACTGTTTTTT; CDR3: CASSFRGGDEKLFF
V: TRBV30; J: TRBJ2-7; D: NA; DNA: TGTGCCTGGAGCTCGGGACATCGGGCGGAGTACGAGCAGTACTTC; CDR3: CAWSSGHRAEYEQYF
V: TRBV11-2; J: TRBJ1-1; D: NA; DNA: TGTGCCAGCAGCTCGGTAGAACCCAACACTGAAGCTTTCTTT; CDR3: CASSSVEPNTEAFF
V: TRBV2; J: TRBJ2-7; D: TRBD1; DNA: TGTGCCAGCACTGAAGCCGGGACAGGGGGCTACGAGCAGTACTTC; CDR3: CASTEAGTGGYEQYF
V: TRBV30; J: TRBJ2-1; D: TRBD2; DNA: TGTGCCTGGAGTACGCGGGAGGGCGGGTTCTTC; CDR3: CAWSTREGGFF
V: TRBV7-9; J: TRBJ1-3; D: NA; DNA: TGTGCCAGCAGTCCTCAGGTGTATGGAAACACCATATATTTT; CDR3: CASSPQVYGNTIYF
V: TRBV11-2; J: TRBJ2-7; D: NA; DNA: TGTGCCAGCAGCTTAGTTCCCCTACACCAAGACGAGCAGTACTTC; CDR3: CASSLVPLHQDEQYF
V: TRBV6-5; J: TRBJ1-3; D: TRBD1; DNA: TGTGCCAGCAGTTACACCTCAGGGGGATCGGGAAACACCATATATTTT; CDR3: CASSYTSGGSGNTIYF
V: TRBV7-8; J: TRBJ1-1; D: NA; DNA: TGTGCCAGCAGCTTAGAAGGCCGTATCATGAACACTGAAGCTTTCTTT; CDR3: CASSLEGRIMNTEAFF
V: TRBV30; J: TRBJ2-7; D: NA; DNA: TGTGCCTGGACCAGATATACAGGACTGGGATACGAGCAGTACTTC; CDR3: CAWTRYTGLGYEQYF